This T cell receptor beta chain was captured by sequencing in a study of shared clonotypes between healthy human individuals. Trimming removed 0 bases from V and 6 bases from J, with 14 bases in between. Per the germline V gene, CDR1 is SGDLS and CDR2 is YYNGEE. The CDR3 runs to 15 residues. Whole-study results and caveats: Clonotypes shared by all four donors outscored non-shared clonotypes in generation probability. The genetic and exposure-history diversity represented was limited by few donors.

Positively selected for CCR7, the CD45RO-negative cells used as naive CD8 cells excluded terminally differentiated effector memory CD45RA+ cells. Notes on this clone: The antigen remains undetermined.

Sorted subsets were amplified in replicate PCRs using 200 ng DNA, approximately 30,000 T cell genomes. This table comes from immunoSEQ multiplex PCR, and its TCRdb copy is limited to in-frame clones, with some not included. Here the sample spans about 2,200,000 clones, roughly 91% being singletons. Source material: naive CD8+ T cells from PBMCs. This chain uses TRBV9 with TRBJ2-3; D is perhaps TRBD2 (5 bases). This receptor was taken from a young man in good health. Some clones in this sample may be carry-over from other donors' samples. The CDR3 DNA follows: TGTGCCAGCAGCGTAGTGGGAGTCCCACGGGATACGCAGTATTTT. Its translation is CASSVVGVPRDTQYF.